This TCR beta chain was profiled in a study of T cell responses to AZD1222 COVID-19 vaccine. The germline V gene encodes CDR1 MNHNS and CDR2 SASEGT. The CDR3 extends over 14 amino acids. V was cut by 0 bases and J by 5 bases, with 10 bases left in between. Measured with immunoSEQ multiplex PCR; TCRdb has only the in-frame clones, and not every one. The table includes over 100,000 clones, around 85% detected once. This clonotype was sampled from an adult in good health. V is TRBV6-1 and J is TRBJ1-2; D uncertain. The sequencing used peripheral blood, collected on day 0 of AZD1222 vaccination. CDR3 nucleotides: TGTGCCAGCAGTGAAGCATTAACACCATATGGCTACACCTTC. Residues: CASSEALTPYGYTF.